One sample yielded the 26 T cell receptor beta chains listed below, sequenced in a study of OX40 agonist ivuxolimab in advanced cancers. Generated by immunoSEQ multiplex PCR, the TCRdb table keeps only in-frame clones and is missing some. This table has under 60,000 clones, about 87% appearing once. Specimen: CD4+ or CD8+ T cells sorted from blood, collected in a trial of the OX40 agonist ivuxolimab. These receptors came from an adult with an advanced solid tumor such as melanoma, head and neck, liver or kidney cancer.

The chain uses TRBV19 and TRBJ2-3; D may be TRBD2 (5 bases). Trimming removed 1 base at V and 4 bases at J, with 9 bases between. The CDR3 contains 14 residues. The germline V gene encodes CDR1 LNHDA and CDR2 SQIVND (reference sequence). The CDR3 spells CASSIVEDADTQYF. The CDR3 nucleotides read TGTGCCAGTAGTATAGTGGAGGACGCAGATACGCAGTATTTT.

The chain uses TRBV15 and TRBJ1-4; TRBD1 matches 7 bases. The CDR3 sequence is 16 residues long. J was trimmed by 5 bases and V by 5 bases; bases with no gene match: 11. Germline CDR1 reads LNHNV; CDR2 reads YYDKDF (reference sequence). The CDR3 protein is CATSLKQGRRNEKLFF. CDR3 nucleotides: TGTGCCACCAGCCTAAAACAGGGGCGAAGAAATGAAAAACTGTTTTTT.

This chain uses TRBV5-4 with TRBJ2-1; D is uncertain. The CDR3 runs 14 residues. The V gene lost 7 bases and the J gene lost 0 bases, with 11 bases spanning the gap. Germline lookup yields CDR1 SGHNT and CDR2 YYREEE (reference sequence). CDR3 nucleotides: TGTGCCAGCGCAAAGCGTAGCTCCTACAATGAGCAGTTCTTC. Its translation: CASAKRSSYNEQFF.

The J gene is TRBJ2-4, the V gene TRBV29-1, with 10 positions matching TRBD1. This CDR3 region has 16 residues. The V segment lost 6 bases and the J segment 2 bases; nucleotides outside the gene matches: 10. The V gene's germline CDR1 is SQVTM and CDR2 ANQGSEA. In DNA, the CDR3 is TGCAGCGTCCGGGGCATGGGACAGGGGACCAAAAACATTCAGTACTTC. This translates into CSVRGMGQGTKNIQYF.

This chain links TRBV7-2 with TRBJ2-7; possible D gene TRBD2, 6 bases. V was trimmed by 2 bases and J by 6 bases, leaving 11 bases between them. This CDR3 comprises 13 residues. CDR1 and CDR2 from the germline V gene are SGHTA and FQGNSA. For the CDR3, the DNA is TGTGCCAGCAGCTTAACATTGGGGGGCGAGCAGTACTTC. It encodes CASSLTLGGEQYF.

This clone was counted only a few times. The chain is built from TRBV7-2 and TRBJ2-7; the D gene is possibly TRBD1 (6 bases). V was shortened by 2 bases and J by 0 bases, with 11 bases between the two germline ends. In germline, CDR1 is SGHTA, CDR2 FQGNSA. The CDR3 is 15 amino acids. CDR3 nucleotides: TGTGCCAGCAGCTTAACACAGGGCAGCTCCTACGAGCAGTACTTC. This encodes CASSLTQGSSYEQYF.

J is TRBJ2-1 and V is TRBV7-9; D may correspond to TRBD1 or TRBD2 (5 bases each). Germline CDR1 reads SEHNR; CDR2 reads FQNEAQ (reference sequence). This CDR3 has 15 residues. Trimming cost V 6 bases and J 5 bases, with 17 bases left between them. The CDR3 here is CASSVRARGDNEQFF. The DNA of the CDR3 is TGTGCCAGCAGTGTGCGAGCGAGGGGTGACAATGAGCAGTTCTTC.

In this sample, this clone turned up once. The rearrangement joins TRBV6-5 to TRBJ1-2; 8 bases match TRBD1. The germline CDR1 and CDR2 sequences are MNHEY and SVGAGI. Trimming cost V 5 bases and J 8 bases; bases outside gene matches: 7. This CDR3 comprises 13 residues. The DNA for the CDR3 is TGTGCCAGCAGTCCGGACAGGGATCGCGGCTACACCTTC. It specifies CASSPDRDRGYTF.

The chain has TRBV10-1 and TRBJ2-3; TRBD2 aligns across 11 bases. This CDR3 is built from 15 residues. V lost 9 bases and J lost 1; bases outside the gene matches: 6. In germline, CDR1 is WNHNN, CDR2 SYGVQD (reference sequence). For the CDR3, the DNA is TGCGCCAGGGTAGGACTAGCGGGCCGCACAGATACGCAGTATTTT. It specifies CARVGLAGRTDTQYF.

This chain links TRBV7-8 with TRBJ2-1, with 10 bases fitting TRBD2. The CDR3 contains 15 residues. The V gene end was trimmed by 3 bases and the J gene end by 8 bases; junction bases not matched to a gene: 7. Germline loops: CDR1 SGHVS, CDR2 FQNEAQ. The CDR3 spells CASSLPGTSVDEQFF. The DNA of the CDR3 is TGTGCCAGCAGCTTGCCCGGGACTAGCGTTGATGAGCAGTTCTTC. The entire variable domain, with the rest obtained from reference TRBV7-8 and TRBJ2-1, is as follows: GAGVSQSPRYKVAKRGQDVALRCDPISGHVSLFWYQQALGQGPEFLTYFQNEAQLDKSGLPSDRFFAERPEGSVSTLKIQRTQQEDSAVYLCASSLPGTSVDEQFFGPGTRLTVL.

The chain employs TRBV6-1 and TRBJ2-7; a possible D gene is TRBD1 (6 bases). CDR3 size: 13 residues. Germline lookup yields CDR1 MNHNS and CDR2 SASEGT. V lost 6 bases to trimming and J lost 3 bases, with 12 bases between them. CDR3 amino acids: CASRGDKLYEQYF. DNA for the CDR3: TGTGCCAGCAGGGGGGACAAACTCTACGAGCAGTACTTC.

The chain links TRBV28 to TRBJ1-2, with TRBD1 matching 8 bases. Germline CDR1 is MDHEN and CDR2 is SYDVKM. Trimming removed 6 bases from V and 4 bases from J; junction bases left unmatched: 1. This CDR3 region has 12 residues. CDR3 nucleotide sequence: TGTGCCAGCAGGGGGACAGGCTATGGCTACACCTTC. Its translation: CASRGTGYGYTF.

The genes are TRBV7-2 and TRBJ2-5; weak D call: TRBD2 (7 bases). V lost 1 base to trimming and J lost 12 bases, with 15 bases between them. Germline V gene sequence: CDR1 SGHTA, CDR2 FQGNSA. The CDR3 runs 13 residues. This chain's CDR3 is CASSLEGGPPEYF. The CDR3 region has the DNA TGTGCCAGCAGCTTAGAGGGGGGGCCGCCGGAGTACTTC.

On this clone: The junction shows a germline mismatch at one end, possibly a read error. V gene TRBV7-8 combines with J gene TRBJ2-3; a possible D gene is TRBD2 (7 bases). Germline CDR1 SGHVS, CDR2 FQNEAQ. This CDR3 region has 15 residues. In DNA, the CDR3 is TGTGCCAGCAGCTCCGCCGGGGGGCGCACAGATATGCAGTATTTT. The encoded protein is CASSSAGGRTDMQYF.

This chain joins TRBV7-2 and TRBJ2-1, with D unclear. V was clipped by 5 bases and J by 8 bases, with 13 bases between them. CDR1 SGHTA and CDR2 FQGNSA come from the germline V gene. The CDR3 covers 13 residues. CDR3 loop: CASSATVGHEQFF. CDR3 sequence (DNA): TGTGCCAGCAGCGCGACGGTGGGCCATGAGCAGTTCTTC.

This clone showed up just once. This chain connects TRBV27 to TRBJ1-1; D gene uncertain. CDR1 and CDR2 from the germline V gene are MNHEY and SMNVEV (reference sequence). Trimming stripped 2 bases from V and 8 bases from J, with 18 bases between. The CDR3 spans 15 residues. CDR3: CASSLRFAGLREAFF. The CDR3 DNA reads as TGTGCCAGCAGTTTAAGGTTTGCGGGGTTGAGGGAAGCTTTCTTT.

The chain joins TRBV6-5 to TRBJ1-5; 8 bases map to TRBD1. The CDR3 is 14 residues long. Looked up from germline, CDR1 is MNHEY and CDR2 is SVGAGI. V trimming: 5 bases; J trimming: 6 bases; junction bases outside the gene matches: 6. Here the CDR3 DNA reads TGTGCCAGCAGTACCGGACAGGGCATTCAGCCCCAGCATTTT. It codes for CASSTGQGIQPQHF.

This sequence joins TRBV6-5 and TRBJ2-3; possible D gene TRBD2, 6 bases. The CDR3 loop spans 14 amino acids. With 6 bases removed from V and 2 bases from J, the gap between germline ends came to 12 bases. The germline V gene encodes CDR1 MNHEY and CDR2 SVGAGI. This chain's CDR3 is CASSRGVHTDTQYF. The CDR3 DNA reads TGTGCCAGCAGCCGCGGGGTCCACACAGATACGCAGTATTTT.

The CDR3, as DNA: TGTGCCAGCAGCTTTACCGGGGGCCTTTTTCAGCCCCAGCATTTT. Translating it yields CASSFTGGLFQPQHF. This chain joins TRBV28 and TRBJ1-5; D possibly corresponds to TRBD1 (6 bases). Trimming pared 6 bases from V and 6 bases from J, leaving 18 bases between. The CDR3 is made up of 15 amino acids. Germline lookup yields CDR1 MDHEN and CDR2 SYDVKM.

The chain combines TRBV2 with TRBJ2-7; D gene ambiguous. This CDR3 spans 11 amino acids. V lost 6 bases, J lost 0 bases, and 3 bases lay in between. Germline-derived CDR1 and CDR2 are SNHLY and FYNNEI. CDR3 nucleotide sequence: TGTGCCAGCAGCCCCTCCTACGAGCAGTACTTC. Protein product: CASSPSYEQYF.

This clone was observed once. This sequence joins TRBV9 and TRBJ2-7, with D tentatively TRBD2 (6 bases). V was trimmed by 3 bases and J by 7 bases, leaving 17 bases between them. The CDR3 has 14 amino acids. Per the germline V gene, CDR1 is SGDLS and CDR2 is YYNGEE. The CDR3 nucleotides read TGTGCCAGCAGCGCAGGGACGGGGGTTAGGGAGCAGTACTTC. Protein product: CASSAGTGVREQYF.

V and J are TRBV7-3 and TRBJ2-1; the match to TRBD2 covers 9 bases. The CDR3 is 15 residues long. J lost 0 bases, V lost 5 bases, and 2 bases had no gene match. Germline V gene sequence: CDR1 SGHTA, CDR2 FQGTGA. In DNA form, the CDR3 reads TGTGCCAGCAGCAATAGCGGGAGCTCCTACAATGAGCAGTTCTTC. This translates into CASSNSGSSYNEQFF. The full variable domain, with the rest looked up from reference TRBV7-3 and TRBJ2-1, is GAGVSQTPSNKVTEKGKYVELRCDPISGHTALYWYRQSLGQGPEFLIYFQGTGAADDSGLPNDRFFAVRPEGSVSTLKIQRTERGDSAVYLCASSNSGSSYNEQFFGPGTRLTVL.

Written as DNA, the CDR3 is TGTGCCAGCAGTTCGGGACAGTGGAGCAATCAGCCCCAGCATTTT. As protein: CASSSGQWSNQPQHF. The chain links TRBV28 to TRBJ1-5; the match to TRBD1 covers 7 bases. V was clipped by 4 bases and J by 1 base; unmatched bases: 4. Germline lookup yields CDR1 MDHEN and CDR2 SYDVKM. This CDR3 has 15 amino acids.

This chain connects TRBV7-2 to TRBJ2-2; 8 bases line up with TRBD2. This CDR3 has 14 amino acids. Germline CDR1 is SGHTA and CDR2 is FQGNSA. V dropped 6 bases and J dropped 4; count of bases not matched to a gene: 4. The CDR3: CASRGLGGTGELFF. The CDR3 DNA is TGTGCCAGCAGGGGACTAGGGGGCACCGGGGAGCTGTTTTTT.

V is TRBV7-8 and J is TRBJ1-2; a possible D gene is TRBD1 (5 bases). Trimming took off 1 base at V and 4 bases at J, with 13 bases between the two ends. The CDR3 runs 15 residues. Germline V gene data show CDR1 as SGHVS and CDR2 as FQNEAQ. CDR3 in amino acids: CASSLDRRPFYGYTF. The CDR3 nucleotides are TGTGCCAGCAGCTTAGACAGGCGCCCTTTCTATGGCTACACCTTC.

The chain couples TRBV19 to TRBJ2-7; 9 bases agree with TRBD1. This CDR3 comprises 15 residues. The V segment lost 4 bases and the J segment 3 bases; nucleotides outside the gene matches: 7. Looked up from germline, CDR1 is LNHDA and CDR2 is SQIVND (reference sequence). The CDR3 sequence: CASSTAGTGNYEQYF. CDR3 nucleotides: TGTGCCAGTAGTACCGCCGGGACAGGGAACTACGAGCAGTACTTC. Filled out from reference TRBV19 and TRBJ2-7, the complete variable domain reads DGGITQSPKYLFRKEGQNVTLSCEQNLNHDAMYWYRQDPGQGLRLIYYSQIVNDFQKGDIAEGYSVSREKKESFPLTVTSAQKNPTAFYLCASSTAGTGNYEQYFGPGTRLTVT.